This entry lists 27 T cell receptor beta chains sequenced from one sample in a study of shared clonotypes between healthy human individuals. Produced via immunoSEQ multiplex PCR; TCRdb's table is partial and in-frame only. Of roughly 1,100,000 clones in the sample, roughly 80% were seen once. Sequenced: memory CD4+ T cells sorted from blood. The subset was: CD45RA-negative fraction. These receptors were collected from a man between 18 and 35 years old in good health.

This clone showed up just once. The rearrangement links TRBV5-6 to TRBJ1-2; TRBD1 matches at 9 bases. CDR1 and CDR2 (germline): SGHDT, YYEEEE. CDR3 size: 17 residues. The J segment lost 5 bases and the V segment lost 3 bases, leaving 14 bases of the junction unmatched. In DNA form, the CDR3 reads TGTGCCAGCAGCTCTGGGAACAGGGGGCGGAATCATTATGGCTACACCTTC. As protein: CASSSGNRGRNHYGYTF.

This clone showed up just a few times. This chain joins TRBV28 and TRBJ2-7, with a weak D call TRBD1 (5 bases). Germline CDR1 and CDR2: MDHEN and SYDVKM. Trimming stripped 3 bases from V and 0 bases from J, with 12 bases between. The CDR3 totals 15 residues. The CDR3 region has the DNA TGTGCCAGCAGTTTGGTACAGGCAATCTCCTACGAGCAGTACTTC. Protein: CASSLVQAISYEQYF.

This clone is a singleton in its sample. As DNA, the CDR3 is TGTGCCAGCAGTGAATCTTGGACAGGGGGCCCCTATGGCTACACCTTC. This sequence encodes CASSESWTGGPYGYTF. The chain links TRBV25-1 to TRBJ1-2; 11 nucleotides agree with TRBD1. CDR1 MGHDK and CDR2 SYGVNS come from the germline V gene. The CDR3 length is 16 residues. J gave up 4 bases and V 1 base, and 5 bases lay outside the gene matches.

This clone was counted between two and nine times. The V gene is TRBV5-4, the J gene TRBJ1-1; D is possibly TRBD1 (5 bases). V dropped 4 bases and J dropped 10 bases, with 14 bases sitting between them. The CDR3 extends over 12 amino acids. Germline CDR1 SGHNT, CDR2 YYREEE (reference sequence). This CDR3 is CASSGTGSRAFF. CDR3 coding DNA: TGTGCCAGCAGCGGGACCGGGAGCCGAGCTTTCTTT.

This clone was seen only a few times. This CDR3 reads CASSIGTGSGEKLFF. The CDR3, as DNA: TGTGCCAGTAGTATCGGGACAGGGTCAGGCGAAAAACTGTTTTTT. The rearrangement links TRBV19 to TRBJ1-4; 9 bases match TRBD1. J gave up 8 bases and V 3 bases, and 7 bases lay outside the gene matches. CDR1 is LNHDA and CDR2 is SQIVND in the germline V gene (reference sequence). The CDR3 contains 15 residues.

The chain carries TRBV7-2 and TRBJ2-7; 9 bases line up with TRBD1. Germline V lookup: CDR1 SGHTA, CDR2 FQGNSA. The ends lost 5 bases at V and 0 bases at J; junction bases unmatched: 5. The CDR3 consists of 15 residues. The CDR3 nucleotides are TGTGCCAGCAGCCGGGGACAGGGCCTCTCCTACGAGCAGTACTTC. Its protein is CASSRGQGLSYEQYF.

This rearrangement joins TRBV25-1 to TRBJ1-6; D might be TRBD1 (6 bases). CDR3 length equals 14 residues. V dropped 6 bases and J dropped 9 bases, with 15 bases sitting between them. Germline values: CDR1 MGHDK, CDR2 SYGVNS. This CDR3 reads CASSTGTQFSPLHF. CDR3 DNA: TGTGCCAGCAGCACCGGGACACAATTTTCACCCCTCCACTTT.

This clone has more than one count but fewer than ten. The genes are TRBV7-9 and TRBJ2-5, with TRBD1 identical over 12 bases. From germline, CDR1 is SEHNR and CDR2 FQNEAQ (reference sequence). The trim removed 3 bases at V and 7 bases at J, leaving 9 bases unmatched. There are 16 residues in the CDR3. Here the CDR3 DNA reads TGTGCCAGCAGCTTTACCGGGACAGGGGGCGCAGGGACCCAGTACTTC. Translated, it gives CASSFTGTGGAGTQYF.

The gene calls are TRBV7-8 and TRBJ1-6, with TRBD1 matching over 10 bases. The junction had 10 bases not matched to a gene; V was cut back by 4 bases and J by 1 base. Per germline, CDR1 SGHVS and CDR2 FQNEAQ. CDR3 length: 19 residues. Here the CDR3 DNA reads TGTGCCAGCAGCTCGTCCCGGGACAGGGGTACGTCCTATAATTCACCCCTCCACTTT. Its protein product is CASSSSRDRGTSYNSPLHF.

The chain carries TRBV6-5 and TRBJ2-7; 10 nucleotides agree with TRBD2. The V and J ends lost 2 bases and 4 bases, in that order; junction bases with no gene match: 5. Germline loops: CDR1 MNHEY, CDR2 SVGAGI. This CDR3 is built from 15 residues. The CDR3, as DNA: TGTGCCAGCAGTTACCGAATAGCGGGGGGATACGAGCAGTACTTC. Amino acids: CASSYRIAGGYEQYF.

The J gene is TRBJ2-5, the V gene TRBV30; D perhaps matches TRBD2 (5 bases). Germline V gene data show CDR1 as GTSNPN and CDR2 as SVGIG (reference sequence). The CDR3 loop spans 12 amino acids. V was cut by 3 bases and J by 2 bases, with 7 bases left in between. The CDR3 sequence is CAWSREQETQYF. The CDR3 DNA sequence: TGTGCCTGGAGCCGGGAACAAGAGACCCAGTACTTC.

This chain joins TRBV6-6 and TRBJ1-4; TRBD1 matches at 7 bases. CDR1 MNHNY and CDR2 SVGAGI come from the germline V gene (reference sequence). J was trimmed by 5 bases and V by 5 bases; bases with no gene match: 5. The CDR3 spans 14 residues. The CDR3 reads CASSRDRSNEKLFF. DNA of the CDR3: TGTGCCAGCAGTCGGGACAGATCAAATGAAAAACTGTTTTTT.

J is TRBJ1-1 and V is TRBV5-1; D remains unclear. The CDR3 consists of 11 residues. V lost 4 bases to trimming and J lost 5 bases, with 6 bases between them. Per the germline V gene, CDR1 is SGHRS and CDR2 is YFSETQ. The CDR3 loop reads CASSGETEAFF. The CDR3 region has the DNA TGCGCCAGCAGCGGGGAAACTGAAGCTTTCTTT.

The V gene is TRBV5-1, the J gene TRBJ1-1; TRBD1 matches 10 bases. V lost 0 bases, J lost 4 bases, and 3 bases stayed unmatched. In germline, CDR1 is SGHRS, CDR2 YFSETQ. The CDR3 contains 15 residues. As DNA, the CDR3 is TGCGCCAGCAGCTTGGCGGGACAGGGGTTCACTGAAGCTTTCTTT. Amino acids: CASSLAGQGFTEAFF. The variable domain in full, with the rest retrieved from reference TRBV5-1 and TRBJ1-1, is KAGVTQTPRYLIKTRGQQVTLSCSPISGHRSVSWYQQTPGQGLQFLFEYFSETQRNKGNFPGRFSGRQFSNSRSEMNVSTLELGDSALYLCASSLAGQGFTEAFFGQGTRLTVV.

The gene calls are TRBV28 and TRBJ1-3; maybe TRBD1 (6 bases). This CDR3 has 13 residues. Germline assignment: CDR1 MDHEN and CDR2 SYDVKM. With 6 bases removed from V and 6 bases from J, the gap between germline ends came to 12 bases. Here the CDR3 reads CASRDSWENTIYF. The CDR3 nucleotides read TGTGCCAGCAGGGACAGTTGGGAAAACACCATATATTTT.

This clone was detected many times. V usage is TRBV29-1 and J usage is TRBJ2-5; the D is unclear. The CDR3 runs 11 residues. The ends were cut back, 7 bases at V and 5 bases at J, with 11 bases in the middle. Germline CDR1 SQVTM, CDR2 ANQGSEA. CDR3 nucleotides: TGCAGCGCTGTCCCTGGGGAGACCCAGTACTTC. Amino acid sequence: CSAVPGETQYF. Full variable domain (remainder filled in from reference TRBV29-1 and TRBJ2-5): SAVISQKPSRDICQRGTSLTIQCQVDSQVTMMFWYRQQPGQSLTLIATANQGSEATYESGFVIDKFPISRPNLTFSTLTVSNMSPEDSSIYLCSAVPGETQYFGPGTRLLVL.

As to this clone: Other DNA sequences in this specimen translate into the identical CDR3. The chain uses TRBV5-1 and TRBJ2-3; D is uncertain. The CDR3 consists of 15 residues. Looked up from germline, CDR1 is SGHRS and CDR2 is YFSETQ. Trimming cost V 0 bases and J 0 bases, with 8 bases left between them. CDR3 DNA sequence: TGCGCCAGCAGCTTGGGGGCAGCTAGCACAGATACGCAGTATTTT. Amino acid sequence: CASSLGAASTDTQYF. The full variable domain, its missing parts supplied by reference TRBV5-1 and TRBJ2-3, is KAGVTQTPRYLIKTRGQQVTLSCSPISGHRSVSWYQQTPGQGLQFLFEYFSETQRNKGNFPGRFSGRQFSNSRSEMNVSTLELGDSALYLCASSLGAASTDTQYFGPGTRLTVL.

The chain employs TRBV10-2 and TRBJ1-5; 9 bases agree with TRBD1. V was clipped by 5 bases and J by 6 bases; unmatched bases: 5. The CDR3 runs to 14 residues. Germline V gene data show CDR1 as WSHSY and CDR2 as SAAADI. This CDR3 reads CASSTGQGTQPQHF. CDR3 DNA sequence: TGCGCCAGCAGTACGGGACAGGGTACTCAGCCCCAGCATTTT.

The chain employs TRBV5-4 and TRBJ2-6; possible D gene TRBD2, 5 bases. The germline gives CDR1 SGHNT, CDR2 YYREEE (reference sequence). Trimming left V 4 bases short and J 4 bases short, with 15 bases between. This CDR3 is built from 16 residues. In DNA, the CDR3 is TGTGCCAGCAGCCATCCTGGAGAGGGCGGGGCCAACGTCCTGACTTTC. Translated, it gives CASSHPGEGGANVLTF.

CDR3 residues: CATYVHGGYGYTF. DNA of the CDR3: TGTGCCACCTACGTTCATGGGGGCTATGGCTACACCTTC. The V gene is TRBV6-6, the J gene TRBJ1-2, with D tentatively TRBD1 (5 bases). This CDR3 contains 13 residues. V lost 10 bases and J 4 bases, leaving 16 bases between the germline ends. CDR1 is MNHNY and CDR2 is SVGAGI in the germline V gene (reference sequence).

The chain links TRBV9 to TRBJ1-1; D not resolved. Germline CDR1 is SGDLS and CDR2 is YYNGEE. This CDR3 spans 13 amino acids. The V end lost 4 bases, the J end lost 2 bases, and 9 bases lay between the germline ends. The CDR3 coding sequence is TGTGCCAGCAGCCCCCGGCTAAACACTGAAGCTTTCTTT. This translates into CASSPRLNTEAFF.

The chain joins TRBV10-1 to TRBJ1-1, with a possible D match to TRBD1 (5 bases). The CDR3 is made up of 14 amino acids. CDR1 is WNHNN, CDR2 SYGVQD, per germline (reference sequence). V lost 3 bases and J 3 bases, leaving 11 bases between the germline ends. For the CDR3, the DNA is TGCGCCAGCAGTGACGGGGCTTGGGACACTGAAGCTTTCTTT. Translating it yields CASSDGAWDTEAFF.

The chain links TRBV21-1 to TRBJ1-1. TRBV21-1 is given as a pseudogene. This CDR3 has 18 residues. CDR3 in DNA: TGTGCCAGCAGCAGGAATACTAACCCGACTCCTCAGAACACTGAAGCTTTCTTT. Its translation is CASSRNTNPTPQNTEAFF.

The chain carries TRBV28 and TRBJ1-2; possible D gene TRBD1, 6 bases. The V end lost 5 bases, the J end lost 2 bases, and 18 bases lay between the germline ends. The germline V gene has CDR1 MDHEN and CDR2 SYDVKM. The CDR3 is 16 amino acids. The CDR3 spells CASSEGGTGTNYGYTF. The CDR3 DNA sequence: TGTGCCAGCAGTGAGGGGGGGACGGGAACCAACTATGGCTACACCTTC.

This chain joins TRBV10-3 and TRBJ2-1, with D possibly TRBD1 on 6 matching bases. CDR1 is ENHRY, CDR2 SYGVKD, per germline. With 2 bases removed from V and 8 bases from J, the gap between germline ends came to 19 bases. The length of the CDR3 is 16 residues. DNA for the CDR3: TGTGCCATCAGTGAGGCGACACAGGGTGTGAGACATGAGCAGTTCTTC. Translating it yields CAISEATQGVRHEQFF.

The chain recombines TRBV6-5 with TRBJ2-3; no clear D gene. CDR3 size: 14 residues. V lost 5 bases to trimming and J lost 1 base, with 10 bases between them. Looked up from germline, CDR1 is MNHEY and CDR2 is SVGAGI. The CDR3 reads CASSRLLGTDTQYF. The DNA for the CDR3 is TGTGCCAGCAGTCGTCTACTCGGCACAGATACGCAGTATTTT.

The rearrangement links TRBV5-1 to TRBJ1-1; D is perhaps TRBD1 (5 bases). V shed 1 base and J shed 2 bases, with 12 bases lying between them. The CDR3 has 15 residues. The V gene's germline CDR1 is SGHRS and CDR2 YFSETQ. CDR3 region: CASSLTGGANTEAFF. The CDR3 bases are TGCGCCAGCAGCTTGACAGGTGGGGCTAACACTGAAGCTTTCTTT.